This T cell receptor beta chain was recorded in a study of early T cells in non-severe SARS-CoV-2 infection (dated by TCRdb to the early 2020s). Broadly, across the study: Because TCR sequencing was done on bulk RNA from unsorted whole blood, the alpha and beta chains could not be paired.

The protocol used for the library was 5' RACE. TCRdb lists the instrument as NextSeq 500. Unique molecular identifiers were attached to individual cDNA molecules in the TCR library protocol so that sequencing error and PCR bias could be corrected. TCR alpha and beta chains were both sequenced, and the abundances of alpha and beta sequences in each sample were closely correlated with each other. The source study handled its data this way. Decombinator V4 was used to perform V gene, J gene and CDR3 annotation of TCR sequences. Expanded TCRs were defined as changing significantly between any two time points under a Poisson model with p below 0.0001. Abundances of TCRs were expressed as counts per million after normalisation to the total number of TCRs sequenced in each sample. TRAV1-2 paired with TRAJ12, TRAJ20 or TRAJ33 defined MAIT TCRs, while TRAV10 paired with TRAJ18 defined iNKT TCRs. VDJdb, accessed 1 November 2021, was searched for CMV, EBV and SARS-CoV-2 annotated TCRs, excluding TCRs annotated for multiple antigens. The public reads were reanalyzed by TCRdb: fastp trimming at Q25, MiXCR alignment, in-frame beta chains only. One record per CDR3 amino acid sequence lists the most common genes and DNA. It is TCRdb's table, rather than the study itself, that gives the V and J calls and clone size. The sample includes 30,000 to 45,000 distinct CDR3 sequences, with roughly 6% observed a single time. Of the sample, 3.5% to 4.5% falls within the top ten clones.

Ten or more counts support this clonotype. Its antigen has not been determined. No base quality values were provided; no much bigger clone lies one nucleotide off. Germline trimming amounts to 8 bases on V and 0 bases on J, with 2 as the count of junction bases outside the gene matches. The CDR3 contains 15 residues, cysteine and phenylalanine counted. Just CDR3 DNA is preserved here, 45 bases in frame from base 1. CDR1 and CDR2 (LNHDA, SQIVND) derive from the germline V gene (reference sequence). The study was a case-control design nested within a healthcare worker cohort in London, UK, with weekly nasopharyngeal swab PCR tests and blood sampling. Between 23 and 31 March 2020, the week of the UK lockdown, healthcare workers were enrolled and then followed up weekly for as long as 16 weeks. Paper-wide results and their limitations: VDJdb matching was skewed toward anti-spike CD8 responses and likely underestimated virus-specific expansions by missing private and CD4 specificities.

Sample: whole blood, taken at baseline. The sequence links TRBV19 to TRBJ2-2, and TRBD2 matches 11 of the central bases. The receptor comes from an adult who was a healthcare worker with PCR-confirmed SARS-CoV-2 infection or an uninfected control (not recorded which). The CDR3 region has the sequence CASATSGANTGELFF. Here is the DNA: TGTGCCAGTGCGACTAGCGGGGCGAACACCGGGGAGCTGTTTTTT.